This entry features one TCR beta chain sequence. Its target is unknown. The source of the sample is a study of shared clonotypes between healthy human individuals. Study conclusions and caveats: With few donors, the genetic and exposure-history diversity represented was limited. Among donors, sharing of clonotypes was expected to be affected by sequencing depth.

Investigators spread the genomic DNA of each subset evenly over several immunoSEQ plates. Here immunoSEQ multiplex PCR was the method, and the copy in TCRdb shows in-frame clones only, minus some. The sample holds about 1,800,000 clones, roughly 95% seen once. CD45RO-negative, CCR7-positively selected cells formed the naive CD8 fraction, excluding terminally differentiated effector memory CD45RA+ cells. This CDR3 comprises 15 residues. Germline V lookup: CDR1 SEHNR, CDR2 FQNEAQ (reference sequence). V lost 4 bases and J 6 bases, leaving 15 bases between the germline ends. This TCR was recovered from a man younger than 30 in good health. Source material: naive CD8+ T cells sorted from blood. The chain carries TRBV7-9 and TRBJ1-4, with D perhaps matching TRBD1 (5 bases). The DNA of the CDR3 is TGTGCCAGCAGCTCAGCAGGGATTGATGATGAAAAACTGTTTTTT. Protein product: CASSSAGIDDEKLFF.